The TCR beta chain described here comes from a study of blood T cells in healthy people across ages (dated by TCRdb to between 2015 and 2017). A note on the overall study: In model experiments, template switching captured roughly one uniquely barcoded TCR beta cDNA molecule for every two T cells. To track age-related changes in TCR beta repertoire diversity, the study relied on deep sequencing normalized with unique cDNA molecular identifiers. Donors were grouped into four age groups: young (average about 15 years), middle-aged (around 39), aged (around 60) and long-lived (over 80). To avoid experimental bias, donors of different ages were spread randomly across the sequencing lanes. For two donors (one aged 18 to 29 and one aged 80 or older), the study analyzed two additional independent replicas of 1 million unique cDNA reads from the same blood draw.

There are 16 amino acids in the CDR3, from cysteine to phenylalanine inclusive. Solely the CDR3 DNA is kept, with 48 bases framed from the first base. Relative to germline, V is 0 bases shorter and J is 6 bases shorter, with 18 bases between their ends. CDR1 is given as SGHRS and CDR2 as YFSETQ, both from the germline V gene. Results and caveats for the whole study, not just this receptor: Bulk unsorted PBMC profiling prevented conclusive comparison of naive and antigen-experienced compartments. Observed TCR beta diversity per million T cells fell roughly linearly with age, and a significant reduction was already apparent by age roughly 40. Because the CMV infection status of the donors was unknown, age-related changes in expanded clonotypes may potentially have been confounded. Estimates of total diversity based on one million sequenced T cells were regarded as lower bounds and as underestimates. The percentage of naive T cells measured by flow cytometry correlated strongly with observed TCR beta diversity. Compared with the aged group, the long-lived group had more naive CD4+ T cells, fewer expanded clones and increased TCR diversity, suggesting age selection.

Receptor amplification or capture employed 5' RACE. The sequencing machine was an Illumina HiSeq 2500. A second PCR of roughly 7 to 11 cycles was performed with a sample-barcoded 5' primer and a J-beta primer mix. Each TCR beta cDNA molecule received a unique molecular identifier from a template-switch 5' adaptor carrying 12 random nucleotides. Each sample yielded at least 2.5 million CDR3-containing paired-end reads. All of the RNA was converted into first-strand cDNA using the Mint cDNA synthesis kit, with a TRBC-specific oligonucleotide serving as the primer. After uracil-DNA glycosylase treatment, a first 18-cycle PCR used universal primers M1SS and BC2_uni_R on all cDNA. Per the source publication's procedure: Normalization of each sample was performed by random selection of 1 million high-quality reads, each carrying a distinct molecular identifier. Reads sharing molecular identifiers were discarded rather than binned into consensus sequences. CDR3 identification, clonotype clustering and error correction used MiTCR with a Q25 quality threshold and the strictest error-elimination algorithm. A nonparametric unseen species model with Euler transformation was used to estimate lower-bound total TCR beta diversity. TCRdb trimmed the raw reads at Q25, called clones with MiXCR and kept productive beta chains. Records with the same CDR3 protein are collapsed into one entry carrying the most frequent genes and DNA. It is TCRdb's table, rather than the study itself, that gives the V and J calls and clone size. The sample table lists 750,000 to 950,000 distinct CDR3 sequences, about 53% of them with a count of one. 41% of the sample belongs to the ten largest clones.

Note on this clonotype: Its antigen has not been determined. Base qualities are not recorded, but no much larger clone differs from it by a single base.

Donors were under 40 systemically healthy Caucasian individuals from Russia aged roughly 6 to 90 years. Approximately 9.3 milliliters of peripheral blood were drawn from each donor into EDTA-treated Vacutainer tubes. Ficoll-Paque density-gradient centrifugation was used to isolate PBMCs, with at least 7 million per sample. Total RNA, at least 5.5 micrograms per sample, was extracted from PBMCs with Trizol reagent. The percentages of naive CD45RAhigh/CD27high T cells were determined by flow cytometry on a PBMC aliquot from every donor. In this chain, TRBV5-1 is recombined with TRBJ2-5; the D gene identity is not certain. Sequenced input: blood. This TCR derives from a man of 80 years or more in good health. The DNA is TGCGCCAGCAGCTTGGGCGAGTCAGGTCTGCGTAAGACCCAGTACTTC. Its protein product is CASSLGESGLRKTQYF.